This T cell receptor beta chain derives from a study of cytomegalovirus exposure and HLA in healthy donors (dated by TCRdb to the late 2010s). For the study in its entirety: According to a later analysis, the approximately 120 validation repertoires were produced on the same platform as the 666 repertoires of the first cohort. The study was designed to test whether signatures of past pathogen exposure could be identified by cataloging public T cell receptors. Besides the first cohort of 550 to 750 subjects, a separate validation cohort made up of around 120 different subjects was used. The study combined high-throughput TCR immunosequencing, statistical association of individual TCRs with disease status, and machine learning to predict cytomegalovirus infection status. The research as a whole found: According to the authors, the approach could potentially be generalized to other disease states and immunological phenotypes. Cytomegalovirus status was reported to be diagnosed by the classifier with high specificity and sensitivity in both the original and validation cohorts. Most TCR sequences were observed very rarely across donors, whereas some public TCRs were present in many individuals. In the study, about 150 TCR beta chains were listed as associated with cytomegalovirus. A later analysis found that TCRs clustered in the first cohort also tended to co-occur in the 110 or so validation repertoires, with 94% of cluster scores above 0. A later analysis lacked HLA typing for the validation cohort, so it scored co-occurrence in that cohort across all 110 or so repertoires. In vitro tests confirmed that three of the cytomegalovirus-associated TCR beta chains recognize cytomegalovirus antigens.

Donors formed part of the validation cohort, which comprised over a hundred subjects and was distinct from the first cohort of under 800 subjects. Libraries were constructed by the immunoSEQ multiplex PCR assay. The source study handled its data this way. A statistical classification framework was developed to diagnose cytomegalovirus status using the catalog of TCR beta chain sequences. TCRdb stores this immuneACCESS table with in-frame sequences only. Part of the clones is absent; in the studies checked, under half of the shortfall reflects unresolved V genes, and no reason is known for the rest. The V and J calls and clone size were taken over from that table, and D and trimming were inferred from the DNA. In this sample the table shows around 200,000 clones, around 90% of which occur a single time. Together, the top ten hold over 2.5% of the sample. CDR1 and CDR2 (LNHDA, SQIVND) derive from the germline V gene (reference sequence). The V end loses 3 bases and the J end loses 4 bases, and a stretch of 9 bases separates them. From cysteine to phenylalanine, the CDR3 is 13 amino acids long. Of all the DNA, just the CDR3 is kept, 39 bases in frame from base 1.

In the case of this clone: Its cognate antigen has yet to be identified. Base-call qualities are not available, and no considerably larger clone is one nucleotide away.

The specimen was PBMCs. The TCR originated in a woman younger than 30 in good health and CMV-seronegative. The V and J segments used are TRBV19 and TRBJ2-5; TRBD1 is possibly the D segment (5 matching bases). The DNA reads as follows: TGTGCCAGTAGTATCAGGGTTGCAGAGACCCAGTACTTC. It specifies CASSIRVAETQYF.